This TCR beta chain was identified in a study of human T cells and chemical hapten exposure. Background on the study: How much TCR each sample yielded varied, mostly because pooled library volumes differed slightly.

TCRdb re-called the RACE reads with MiXCR, one entry per CDR3 protein. The sample yields 380,000 or so distinct CDR3 sequences, about 4.8% seen once. The sample's time point: patch test 1, 2 weeks after DPC sensitization. Stated treatment: therapeutic diphenylcyclopropenone sensitization with weekly scalp DPC. Blood collection took place prior to placing each patch test. The clonotype was recovered from a woman aged 50 to 60 with alopecia areata. Some clones in this sample may be carry-over from other donors' samples. The sequencing here drew on whole blood, taken in connection with sensitization to the hapten diphenylcyclopropenone (DPC).

CDR3 DNA: TGTGCCAGCAGTCGCACTCCCGGGACATGGAAAGGCAATGAGCAGTTCTTC. Its protein is CASSRTPGTWKGNEQFF. The V gene is TRBV28, the J gene TRBJ2-1; TRBD1 might be the D (6 bases). The CDR3 is made up of 17 amino acids. Trimming took off 5 bases at V and 6 bases at J, with 23 bases between the two ends. CDR1 and CDR2 from the germline V gene are MDHEN and SYDVKM. The whole variable domain, filled in from reference TRBV28 and TRBJ2-1, reads DVKVTQSSRYLVKRTGEKVFLECVQDMDHENMFWYRQDPGLGLRLIYFSYDVKMKEKGDIPEGYSVSREKKERFSLILESASTNQTSMYLCASSRTPGTWKGNEQFFGPGTRLTVL.